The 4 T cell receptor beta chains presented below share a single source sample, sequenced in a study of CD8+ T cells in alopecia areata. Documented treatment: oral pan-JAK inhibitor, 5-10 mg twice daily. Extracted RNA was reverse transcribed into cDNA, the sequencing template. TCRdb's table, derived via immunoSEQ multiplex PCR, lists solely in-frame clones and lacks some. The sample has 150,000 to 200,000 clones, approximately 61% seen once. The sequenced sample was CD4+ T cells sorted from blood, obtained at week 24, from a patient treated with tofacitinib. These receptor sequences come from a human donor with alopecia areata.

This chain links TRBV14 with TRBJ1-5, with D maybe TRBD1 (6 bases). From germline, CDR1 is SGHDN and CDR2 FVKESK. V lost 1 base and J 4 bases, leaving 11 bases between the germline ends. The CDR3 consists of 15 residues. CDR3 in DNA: TGTGCCAGCAGCCAAGGAGGGGGGAGGAATCAGCCCCAGCATTTT. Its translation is CASSQGGGRNQPQHF.

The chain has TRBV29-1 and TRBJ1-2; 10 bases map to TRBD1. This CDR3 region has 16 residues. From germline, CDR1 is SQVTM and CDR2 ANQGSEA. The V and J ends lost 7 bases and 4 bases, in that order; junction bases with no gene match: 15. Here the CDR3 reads CSGAGTGADARYGYTF. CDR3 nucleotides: TGCAGCGGGGCCGGGACAGGGGCCGACGCTCGCTATGGCTACACCTTC.

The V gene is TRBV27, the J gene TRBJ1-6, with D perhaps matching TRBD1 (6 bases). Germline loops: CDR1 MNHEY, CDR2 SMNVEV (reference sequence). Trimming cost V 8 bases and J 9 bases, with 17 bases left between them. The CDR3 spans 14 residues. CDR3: CASRRDTGSSPLHF. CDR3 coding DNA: TGTGCCAGCCGAAGGGACACGGGGAGTTCACCCCTCCACTTT.

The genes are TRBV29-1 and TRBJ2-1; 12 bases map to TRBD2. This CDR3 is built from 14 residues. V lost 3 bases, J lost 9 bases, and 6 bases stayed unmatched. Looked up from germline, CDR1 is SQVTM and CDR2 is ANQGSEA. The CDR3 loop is CSVDWLAGGVEQFF. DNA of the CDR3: TGCAGCGTTGATTGGCTAGCGGGGGGGGTTGAGCAGTTCTTC.